Listed below are T cell receptor beta chains from one sample, sequenced in a study of memory CD8 T cells in hepatitis C reinfection. Sequencing was performed with immunoSEQ multiplex PCR; in TCRdb, only in-frame clones are kept and a portion is missing. The data show 40,000 to 60,000 clones, under 90% seen once. Material: naive CD8+ T cells sorted from blood. These receptors came from a man aged 18 to 29 with hepatitis C virus infection. CDR3s include the opening cysteine and the closing phenylalanine or tryptophan. Each record gives: D gene, CDR3 length, V gene, J gene, clone size, CDR3 protein, CDR3 DNA. The D gene is left open where the match is weak. Clone size is given for some rows only: seen once, a few or many times, or a class if the clone is expanded.

D: TRBD2; length: 17; V: TRBV14; J: TRBJ2-1; size: NA; CDR3: CASSQAVASGRAHEQFF; DNA: TGTGCCAGCAGCCAAGCGGTGGCTAGCGGGAGGGCCCATGAGCAGTTCTTC
D: NA; length: 16; V: TRBV9; J: TRBJ2-5; size: NA; CDR3: CASSVEPGANQGTQYF; DNA: TGTGCCAGCAGCGTAGAACCGGGTGCGAATCAAGGGACCCAGTACTTC
D: TRBD1; length: 14; V: TRBV6-6; J: TRBJ2-3; size: NA; CDR3: CASSYPDRADTQYF; DNA: TGTGCCAGCAGTTATCCCGACAGGGCAGATACGCAGTATTTT
D: NA; length: 13; V: TRBV11-3; J: TRBJ1-1; size: NA; CDR3: CASSVRWNTEAFF; DNA: TGTGCCAGCAGCGTCAGGTGGAACACTGAAGCTTTCTTT
D: NA; length: 13; V: TRBV7-8; J: TRBJ2-5; size: NA; CDR3: CASSFVSQETQYF; DNA: TGTGCCAGCAGCTTTGTATCCCAAGAGACCCAGTACTTC
D: TRBD2; length: 15; V: TRBV27; J: TRBJ2-3; size: NA; CDR3: CASRGLVLSTDTQYF; DNA: TGTGCCAGCAGAGGACTAGTGCTAAGCACAGATACGCAGTATTTT
D: NA; length: 15; V: TRBV7-9; J: TRBJ2-7; size: NA; CDR3: CASSPQTGRSYEQYF; DNA: TGTGCCAGCAGCCCCCAGACAGGTCGTTCCTACGAGCAGTACTTC
D: NA; length: 11; V: TRBV7-9; J: TRBJ2-3; size: NA; CDR3: CAGGAGEAQYF; DNA: TGTGCCGGGGGGGCAGGCGAGGCGCAGTATTTT
D: NA; length: 13; V: TRBV30; J: TRBJ1-1; size: NA; CDR3: CAWSVSGYTEAFF; DNA: TGTGCCTGGAGTGTTTCCGGGTACACTGAAGCTTTCTTT
D: TRBD1; length: 13; V: TRBV27; J: TRBJ2-2; size: NA; CDR3: CASSNRGTGELFF; DNA: TGTGCCAGCAGTAACAGGGGCACCGGGGAGCTGTTTTTT
D: TRBD1; length: 16; V: TRBV27; J: TRBJ2-1; size: NA; CDR3: CASSLSIGTAYNEQFF; DNA: TGTGCCAGCAGTTTATCTATAGGGACAGCCTACAATGAGCAGTTCTTC
D: TRBD1; length: 16; V: TRBV11-2; J: TRBJ1-1; size: once; CDR3: CASSLAPGQGDTEAFF; DNA: TGTGCCAGCAGCTTGGCCCCGGGACAGGGGGACACTGAAGCTTTCTTT
D: NA; length: 15; V: TRBV7-3; J: TRBJ2-2; size: NA; CDR3: CASSLTGGPHGELFF; DNA: TGTGCCAGCAGCTTAACGGGAGGCCCTCACGGGGAGCTGTTTTTT
D: TRBD1; length: 14; V: TRBV6-6; J: TRBJ1-5; size: NA; CDR3: CASSPGQGSQPQHF; DNA: TGTGCCAGCAGTCCCGGACAGGGAAGCCAGCCCCAGCATTTT
D: TRBD2; length: 17; V: TRBV7-2; J: TRBJ2-5; size: NA; CDR3: CASSPLKAGGPRETQYF; DNA: TGTGCCAGCAGCCCCCTAAAAGCGGGGGGCCCCAGGGAGACCCAGTACTTC
D: TRBD1; length: 15; V: TRBV6-1; J: TRBJ2-1; size: NA; CDR3: CASTPDRGSHNEQFF; DNA: TGTGCCAGCACCCCCGACAGGGGGTCCCACAATGAGCAGTTCTTC
D: TRBD2; length: 16; V: TRBV7-2; J: TRBJ2-5; size: NA; CDR3: CASSLATLPGGETQYF; DNA: TGTGCCAGCAGCTTAGCGACCCTTCCGGGAGGAGAGACCCAGTACTTC
D: NA; length: 14; V: TRBV7-9; J: TRBJ1-6; size: NA; CDR3: CASSLVVQGSPLHF; DNA: TGTGCCAGCAGCTTAGTAGTCCAGGGGTCACCCCTCCACTTT
D: NA; length: 13; V: TRBV14; J: TRBJ2-3; size: NA; CDR3: CASRLGRSDTQYF; DNA: TGTGCCAGCAGACTGGGGAGATCGGATACGCAGTATTTT
D: TRBD2; length: 16; V: TRBV5-6; J: TRBJ2-2; size: once; CDR3: CASEPGGLGTTGELFF; DNA: TGTGCCAGCGAACCTGGGGGACTAGGTACCACCGGGGAGCTGTTTTTT
D: NA; length: 12; V: TRBV6-5; J: TRBJ2-5; size: NA; CDR3: CASSDHGETQYF; DNA: TGTGCCAGCAGTGACCACGGGGAGACCCAGTACTTC
D: TRBD2; length: 17; V: TRBV5-1; J: TRBJ2-2; size: NA; CDR3: CASSLRLAGGGTGELFF; DNA: TGCGCCAGCAGCTTACGACTAGCGGGAGGGGGTACCGGGGAGCTGTTTTTT
D: TRBD1; length: 14; V: TRBV6-5; J: TRBJ2-3; size: NA; CDR3: CASRGTGGTDTQYF; DNA: TGTGCCAGCAGGGGGACAGGGGGCACAGATACGCAGTATTTT
D: NA; length: 15; V: TRBV7-9; J: TRBJ2-5; size: NA; CDR3: CASSLRAGAQETQYF; DNA: TGTGCCAGCAGCTTACGGGCGGGGGCACAAGAGACCCAGTACTTC
D: NA; length: 12; V: TRBV6-5; J: TRBJ2-5; size: NA; CDR3: CASTNGGETQYF; DNA: TGTGCCAGCACCAACGGGGGAGAGACCCAGTACTTC
D: TRBD1; length: 19; V: TRBV4-1; J: TRBJ2-7; size: NA; CDR3: CASSQYTGTGANRFGEQYF; DNA: TGCGCCAGCAGCCAATATACCGGGACAGGGGCCAACCGATTTGGGGAGCAGTACTTC
D: TRBD1; length: 14; V: TRBV10-3; J: TRBJ1-1; size: NA; CDR3: CAISPTGGNTEAFF; DNA: TGTGCCATCAGCCCTACAGGGGGGAACACTGAAGCTTTCTTT
D: NA; length: 15; V: TRBV6-5; J: TRBJ2-4; size: NA; CDR3: CASRSNELAKNIQYF; DNA: TGTGCCAGCAGATCAAATGAGCTAGCCAAAAACATTCAGTACTTC
D: NA; length: 13; V: TRBV29-1; J: TRBJ2-7; size: once; CDR3: CSVEDDEGYEQYF; DNA: TGCAGCGTTGAGGACGATGAGGGCTACGAGCAGTACTTC
D: TRBD1; length: 14; V: TRBV29-1; J: TRBJ2-1; size: once; CDR3: CSVEEGTGGNEQFF; DNA: TGCAGCGTTGAAGAGGGGACAGGGGGCAATGAGCAGTTCTTC
D: NA; length: 13; V: TRBV9; J: TRBJ1-1; size: NA; CDR3: CASSTGGSTEAFF; DNA: TGTGCCAGCAGCACCGGGGGGAGCACTGAAGCTTTCTTT
D: NA; length: 13; V: TRBV27; J: TRBJ2-1; size: NA; CDR3: CASSLTSPDEQFF; DNA: TGTGCCAGCAGTTTAACTAGCCCCGATGAGCAGTTCTTC
D: TRBD1; length: 15; V: TRBV7-9; J: TRBJ2-5; size: NA; CDR3: CASSFGDRGQETQYF; DNA: TGTGCCAGCAGCTTTGGGGACAGGGGCCAAGAGACCCAGTACTTC
D: NA; length: 14; V: TRBV5-5; J: TRBJ2-1; size: NA; CDR3: CASSFLGGYNEQFF; DNA: TGTGCCAGCAGCTTCCTAGGCGGATACAATGAGCAGTTCTTC
D: NA; length: 13; V: TRBV7-8; J: TRBJ2-2; size: NA; CDR3: CASSLGVPGELFF; DNA: TGTGCCAGCAGCTTAGGCGTCCCCGGGGAGCTGTTTTTT
D: TRBD1; length: 15; V: TRBV5-1; J: TRBJ1-6; size: NA; CDR3: CATPPGTGRGSPLHF; DNA: TGCGCCACCCCCCCCGGGACAGGGAGAGGTTCACCCCTCCACTTT
D: NA; length: 13; V: TRBV6-5; J: TRBJ1-5; size: NA; CDR3: CASKAGSNQPQHF; DNA: TGTGCCAGCAAGGCGGGAAGCAATCAGCCCCAGCATTTT
D: NA; length: 14; V: TRBV5-4; J: TRBJ1-6; size: NA; CDR3: CASSFGIDNSPLHF; DNA: TGTGCCAGCAGCTTTGGCATTGATAATTCACCCCTCCACTTT
D: TRBD1; length: 16; V: TRBV7-9; J: TRBJ2-2; size: NA; CDR3: CASTPLDREVTGELFF; DNA: TGTGCCAGCACCCCTTTGGACAGGGAGGTCACCGGGGAGCTGTTTTTT
D: NA; length: 13; V: TRBV2; J: TRBJ2-1; size: NA; CDR3: CASSGADYNEQFF; DNA: TGTGCCAGCAGTGGGGCAGATTACAATGAGCAGTTCTTC
D: NA; length: 16; V: TRBV10-1; J: TRBJ2-2; size: few; CDR3: CASSDRGTSGTGELFF; DNA: TGCGCCAGCAGTGATAGGGGGACGTCGGGCACCGGGGAGCTGTTTTTT
D: NA; length: 13; V: TRBV14; J: TRBJ1-2; size: NA; CDR3: CASSLAGDYGYTF; DNA: TGTGCCAGCAGCCTTGCGGGGGACTATGGCTACACCTTC
D: NA; length: 16; V: TRBV4-1; J: TRBJ2-1; size: NA; CDR3: CASSQVPYSGDNEQFF; DNA: TGCGCCAGCAGCCAAGTGCCTTACTCTGGTGACAATGAGCAGTTCTTC
D: NA; length: 14; V: TRBV4-1; J: TRBJ2-1; size: NA; CDR3: CASSQDSSYNEQFF; DNA: TGCGCCAGCAGCCAAGATTCATCCTACAATGAGCAGTTCTTC